This is a list of T cell receptor beta chains from one sample in a study of read filtering for tumor transcriptome and immune sequencing. TCRdb reprocessed the reads with MiXCR, giving one entry per CDR3 protein. The data hold about 22,000 distinct CDR3 sequences, with roughly 13% observed a single time. Sequences were obtained from a population of CD138-negative cells sorted from bone marrow. The source of these receptors is a donor aged 40 or older with multiple myeloma. The CDR3 runs from the conserved cysteine through the conserved F or W. A D gene is named only where the DNA matches it firmly. The listing skips clone size in some rows; elsewhere it reads once, few, many or a size class.

v_call	j_call	d_call	clone_size	cdr3_nt	cdr3_aa
TRBV20-1	TRBJ2-4	NA	NA	TGCAGTGTCCCCTGGAAAAACATTCAGTACTTC	CSVPWKNIQYF
TRBV4-1	TRBJ2-7	NA	many	TGCGCCAGCAGCCAGGCTGAGGGACCGTACTACGAGCAGTACTTC	CASSQAEGPYYEQYF
TRBV6-5	TRBJ2-1	NA	many	TGTGCCAGCAGTTACAAAGGAAGCTCCTACAATGAGCAGTTCTTC	CASSYKGSSYNEQFF
TRBV7-9	TRBJ2-3	TRBD1	NA	TGTGCCAGCAGCTTAGCTTTGACAGGGGGCGCCACAGATACGCAGTATTTT	CASSLALTGGATDTQYF
TRBV3-1	TRBJ1-5	NA	many	TGTGCCAGCAGCCAATCCCCACGCAATCAGCCCCAGCATTTT	CASSQSPRNQPQHF
TRBV15	TRBJ1-2	NA	many	TGTGCCACCAGCAGAGAAAGGACAGCCTATGGCTACACCTTC	CATSRERTAYGYTF
TRBV7-2	TRBJ1-2	TRBD1	many	TGTGCCAGCAGCCCGGGACAGGGACGACAGCGGGGCTACACCTTC	CASSPGQGRQRGYTF
TRBV4-1	TRBJ2-5	TRBD2	few	TGCGCCAGCAGCCAAAGGGAGGGAGAGGGGGAGACCCAGTACTTC	CASSQREGEGETQYF
TRBV7-9	TRBJ1-1	NA	many	TGTGCCAGCAGCCTAGCCGGGAACACTGAAGCTTTCTTT	CASSLAGNTEAFF
TRBV19	TRBJ2-3	TRBD2	many	TGTGCCAGTAGTCCCGGACTAGCGGGAGGGAGAAGCACAGATACGCAGTATTTT	CASSPGLAGGRSTDTQYF
TRBV7-2	TRBJ2-7	NA	few	TGTGCCAGCAGCCAACCTGGACCAATCCAGTACTTC	CASSQPGPIQYF
TRBV11-2	TRBJ1-1	NA	many	TGTGCCAGCAGCCTAGGCACTGAAGCTTTCTTT	CASSLGTEAFF
TRBV5-1	TRBJ2-5	NA	many	TGCGCCAGCAGCTGGTCGGCGGAGTTACAAGAGACCCAGTACTTC	CASSWSAELQETQYF
TRBV6-5	TRBJ2-1	NA	NA	TGTGCCAGCAGGGTGGGGCAGGGGTTTCAAGATGAGCAGTTCTTC	CASRVGQGFQDEQFF
TRBV28	TRBJ2-3	TRBD2	few	TGTGCCAGCAGTTTATCGCTAGCGGGGGAGGATACGCAGTATTTT	CASSLSLAGEDTQYF